The TCR beta chain described here comes from a study of a mutant IDH1 vaccine in newly diagnosed glioma. This clone was seen only once. Its antigen is undetermined. Time point specified: week 11, during vaccination. Vaccinated patients received 300 ug of mutant IDH1 20-mer peptide per dose, with topical imiquimod. TCRdb's table, derived via immunoSEQ multiplex PCR, lists solely in-frame clones and lacks some. In the table there are about 40,000 clones, about four fifths of which are singletons. This clonotype was sampled from a man in his forties with glioma. The material was PBMCs, obtained from a glioma patient whose treatment included an IDH1 peptide vaccine.

The CDR3 reads CASSKAHTDGLHSGANVLTF. For the CDR3, the DNA is TGTGCCAGCAGCAAAGCGCATACGGACGGCCTACACTCTGGGGCCAACGTCCTGACTTTC. V gene TRBV21-1 combines with J gene TRBJ2-6. TRBV21-1 is designated a pseudogene. CDR3 length: 20 amino acids.